Listed below are T cell receptor beta chains from one sample, sequenced in a study of T cell responses to AZD1222 COVID-19 vaccine. TCRdb keeps only in-frame clones here, not all; method: immunoSEQ multiplex PCR. The sample comprises about 190,000 clones, about 94% of which are singletons, and about 9.3% rests with the top ten. The sample consisted of peripheral blood, taken on day 0 of AZD1222 vaccination. Receptor source: an adult in good health. Both conserved end residues are part of each CDR3. The D gene is left open where the match is weak. Only part of the rows carry a size: once, few, many, or a class if the clone is expanded.

D | J | length | V | size | CDR3 | DNA
TRBD2 | TRBJ2-3 | 14 | TRBV5-4 | - | CASSLGLAGDTQYF | TGTGCCAGCAGCTTGGGGCTAGCGGGAGATACGCAGTATTTT
TRBD1 | TRBJ1-2 | 15 | TRBV28 | - | CASSLTGTGGAGYTF | TGTGCCAGCAGTCTCACCGGGACAGGGGGCGCCGGCTACACCTTC
TRBD1 | TRBJ1-5 | 15 | TRBV6-2/TRBV6-3 | once | CASSRPGQGAQPQHF | TGTGCCAGCAGCCGCCCCGGACAGGGCGCCCAGCCCCAGCATTTT
- | TRBJ2-1 | 13 | TRBV24-1 | - | CATSAGLYNEQFF | TGTGCCACCAGTGCTGGACTCTACAATGAGCAGTTCTTC
TRBD2 | TRBJ2-1 | 12 | TRBV28 | few | CASTGGHNEQFF | TGTGCCAGCACGGGAGGACACAATGAGCAGTTCTTC
TRBD1 | TRBJ2-7 | 15 | TRBV27 | many | CASSAGQGAGGEQYF | TGTGCCAGTTCGGCGGGACAGGGGGCTGGTGGGGAGCAGTACTTC
- | TRBJ1-5 | 15 | TRBV27 | - | CASSLFGVSGQPQHF | TGTGCCAGCAGTTTATTCGGGGTTTCGGGTCAGCCCCAGCATTTT
TRBD1 | TRBJ2-7 | 15 | TRBV7-2 | - | CASSYDGTGVYEQYF | TGTGCCAGCAGCTACGACGGGACAGGAGTCTACGAGCAGTACTTC
- | TRBJ2-1 | 16 | TRBV7-2 | - | CASSLEGTLLGNEQFF | TGTGCCAGCAGCTTAGAAGGGACACTTTTAGGCAATGAGCAGTTCTTC
- | TRBJ2-3 | 13 | TRBV5-4 | - | CASSSQAGDTQYF | TGTGCCAGCAGTTCCCAAGCGGGAGATACGCAGTATTTT
TRBD1 | TRBJ2-3 | 15 | TRBV6-5 | - | CASSYGTGNRDTQYF | TGTGCCAGCAGTTACGGGACAGGGAACCGAGATACGCAGTATTTT
TRBD1 | TRBJ1-1 | 11 | TRBV30 | - | CAWRSDRVTFF | TGTGCCTGGAGGTCGGACAGGGTTACTTTCTTT
TRBD1 | TRBJ2-1 | 14 | TRBV30 | - | CACRWDRGYNEQFF | TGTGCCTGCCGGTGGGACAGGGGCTACAATGAGCAGTTCTTC
- | TRBJ1-5 | 15 | TRBV18 | - | CASSPETVKSQPQHF | TGTGCCAGCTCACCAGAGACAGTTAAGTCACAGCCCCAGCATTTT
- | TRBJ2-5 | 17 | TRBV14 | - | CASSQYLFNRGGETQYF | TGTGCCAGCAGCCAGTACTTATTCAACAGGGGGGGAGAGACCCAGTACTTC
TRBD1 | TRBJ1-5 | 13 | TRBV11-1 | - | CASSQGVEQPQHF | TGTGCCAGCAGTCAGGGGGTAGAGCAGCCCCAGCATTTT
TRBD1 | TRBJ1-1 | 15 | TRBV9 | - | CASSARDRGADEAFF | TGTGCCAGCAGCGCAAGGGACAGGGGCGCGGATGAAGCTTTCTTT
TRBD1 | TRBJ1-5 | 14 | TRBV6-2/TRBV6-3 | - | CASSQNRGIQPQHF | TGTGCCAGCAGCCAAAACAGGGGCATTCAGCCCCAGCATTTT
- | TRBJ2-5 | 13 | TRBV28 | once | CASSFPIQETQYF | TGTGCCAGCAGTTTCCCGATCCAAGAGACCCAGTACTTC
- | TRBJ2-1 | 12 | TRBV24-1 | once | CATSALVNEQFF | TGTGCCACCAGTGCGCTGGTTAATGAGCAGTTCTTC
- | TRBJ2-2 | 14 | TRBV30 | - | CAWSRGEKTGELFF | TGTGCCTGGAGTAGGGGGGAGAAAACCGGGGAGCTGTTTTTT
- | TRBJ1-5 | 15 | TRBV19 | - | CASSQTDYSNQPQHF | TGTGCCAGTAGCCAGACAGACTATAGCAATCAGCCCCAGCATTTT
- | TRBJ2-3 | 11 | TRBV30 | - | CAWASPDTQYF | TGTGCCTGGGCATCTCCCGATACGCAGTATTTT
- | TRBJ2-1 | 13 | TRBV19 | - | CASSILPRNEQFF | TGTGCCAGTAGTATCCTCCCAAGGAATGAGCAGTTCTTC
TRBD1 | TRBJ1-4 | 15 | TRBV5-1 | - | CASSRQGRVDEKLFF | TGCGCCAGCAGCCGACAGGGTCGGGTCGATGAAAAACTGTTTTTT
- | TRBJ1-5 | 14 | TRBV19 | - | CASTNMGSNQPQHF | TGTGCCAGTACTAATATGGGGAGCAATCAGCCCCAGCATTTT
- | TRBJ2-7 | 12 | TRBV6-5 | - | CASENRAYEQYF | TGTGCCAGCGAAAACAGGGCCTACGAGCAGTACTTC
TRBD1 | TRBJ1-2 | 14 | TRBV19 | once | CASSPPGQLYGYTF | TGTGCCAGTAGTCCGCCGGGACAGCTCTATGGCTACACCTTC
- | TRBJ1-1 | 14 | TRBV7-3 | once | CASSPTSLNTEAFF | TGTGCCAGCAGCCCAACCTCATTGAACACTGAAGCTTTCTTT
TRBD1 | TRBJ1-5 | 14 | TRBV2 | - | CASSATQGAQPQHF | TGTGCCAGCAGTGCAACACAGGGGGCCCAGCCCCAGCATTTT
- | TRBJ1-3 | 22 | TRBV19 | - | CASSIDLLGTDESSDSGNTIYF | TGTGCCAGTAGTATAGATCTCTTGGGGACGGATGAATCGTCCGACTCTGGAAACACCATATATTTT
TRBD2 | TRBJ2-1 | 12 | TRBV5-1 | - | CASRPTSGEQFF | TGCGCCAGCAGGCCAACTAGCGGTGAGCAGTTCTTC
- | TRBJ1-2 | 12 | TRBV6-5 | - | CASSAVNYGYTF | TGTGCCAGCAGCGCGGTAAACTATGGCTACACCTTC
- | TRBJ2-7 | 16 | TRBV5-1 | - | CASSLGQGKGIYEQYF | TGCGCCAGCAGCTTGGGGCAGGGTAAAGGAATCTACGAGCAGTACTTC
TRBD1 | TRBJ1-5 | 15 | TRBV18 | - | CASSPWGQSNQPQHF | TGTGCCAGCTCACCGTGGGGACAGAGCAATCAGCCCCAGCATTTT
TRBD1 | TRBJ1-5 | 19 | TRBV6-2/TRBV6-3 | - | CASSYGTVTGQGGNQPQHF | TGTGCCAGCAGTTACGGCACCGTAACTGGACAGGGGGGGAATCAGCCCCAGCATTTT
TRBD2 | TRBJ2-1 | 15 | TRBV30 | once | CAWNGLGRAYNEQFF | TGTGCCTGGAATGGTCTGGGGAGGGCCTACAATGAGCAGTTCTTC
- | TRBJ1-1 | 13 | TRBV5-6 | - | CASSRGISGEAFF | TGTGCCAGCAGCCGGGGAATTTCAGGGGAGGCTTTCTTT
- | TRBJ1-5 | 15 | TRBV7-8 | - | CASSLGDYSNQPQHF | TGTGCCAGCAGCTTAGGTGATTATAGCAATCAGCCCCAGCATTTT
- | TRBJ2-5 | 13 | TRBV6-5 | - | CASRFAGQETQYF | TGTGCCAGCAGATTCGCGGGCCAAGAGACCCAGTACTTC
TRBD2 | TRBJ2-1 | 15 | TRBV27 | - | CASRASGRRNNEQFF | TGTGCCAGCAGAGCTAGCGGGAGAAGAAACAATGAGCAGTTCTTC
- | TRBJ2-4 | 17 | TRBV28 | - | CASSFNKRDGDKNIQYF | TGTGCCAGCAGTTTTAATAAGCGTGATGGGGACAAAAACATTCAGTACTTC
TRBD1 | TRBJ1-2 | 14 | TRBV6-2/TRBV6-3 | - | CASTPGQHNYGYTF | TGTGCCAGCACCCCGGGACAGCATAACTATGGCTACACCTTC
TRBD2 | TRBJ2-3 | 15 | TRBV11-3 | - | CAGVGSGSCLDTQYF | TGTGCCGGGGTAGGAAGCGGGAGCTGTCTTGATACGCAGTATTTT
TRBD2 | TRBJ2-7 | 15 | TRBV6-2/TRBV6-3 | - | CASSYRTSGHYEQYF | TGTGCCAGCAGTTACAGGACTAGCGGGCACTACGAGCAGTACTTC
- | TRBJ2-7 | 13 | TRBV11-1 | - | CASSLDRTYEQYF | TGTGCCAGCAGCCTTGACAGGACCTACGAGCAGTACTTC
TRBD2 | TRBJ2-7 | 16 | TRBV14 | - | CASSLSAGLAGHEQYF | TGTGCCAGCAGCCTTTCAGCCGGACTAGCGGGGCACGAGCAGTACTTC
TRBD1 | TRBJ2-7 | 15 | TRBV28 | - | CASSGRDRGKYEQYF | TGTGCCAGCAGTGGGAGGGACAGGGGAAAATACGAGCAGTACTTC
- | TRBJ1-2 | 16 | TRBV10-3 | once | CAISESGGGTNYGYTF | TGTGCCATCAGTGAGTCTGGAGGGGGAACGAACTATGGCTACACCTTC
- | TRBJ2-7 | 12 | TRBV9 | once | CASSGQTYEQYF | TGTGCCAGCAGCGGACAGACCTACGAGCAGTACTTC
TRBD2 | TRBJ2-1 | 15 | TRBV6-5 | - | CASTQLSGKGNEQFF | TGTGCCAGCACTCAGCTCAGCGGGAAGGGCAATGAGCAGTTCTTC
TRBD2 | TRBJ2-3 | 15 | TRBV9 | - | CASSVGQRDTDTQYF | TGTGCCAGCAGCGTAGGTCAGCGGGACACAGATACGCAGTATTTT
TRBD1 | TRBJ2-7 | 15 | TRBV7-9 | - | CASSVDRGYNYEQYF | TGTGCCAGCAGCGTAGACAGGGGGTACAACTACGAGCAGTACTTC
- | TRBJ1-2 | 16 | TRBV9 | - | CASSEGGGVFFGGYTF | TGTGCCAGCAGCGAGGGAGGCGGAGTTTTCTTTGGTGGCTACACCTTC
TRBD2 | TRBJ2-7 | 15 | TRBV11-3 | once | CASSYGTSGVEEQYF | TGTGCCAGCAGCTATGGGACTAGCGGGGTGGAGGAGCAGTACTTC